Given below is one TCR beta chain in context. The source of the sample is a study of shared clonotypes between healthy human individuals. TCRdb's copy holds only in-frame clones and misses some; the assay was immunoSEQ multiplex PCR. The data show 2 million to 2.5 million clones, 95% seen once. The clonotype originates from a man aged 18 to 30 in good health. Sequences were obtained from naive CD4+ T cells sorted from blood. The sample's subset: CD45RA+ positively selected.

CDR3 in amino acids: CASSYGQGGVSPLHF. The CDR3 nucleotides read TGTGCCAGCAGCTACGGACAGGGGGGTGTTTCACCCCTCCACTTT. The chain employs TRBV7-9 and TRBJ1-6; 10 bases line up with TRBD1. This CDR3 comprises 15 residues. Per germline, CDR1 SEHNR and CDR2 FQNEAQ (reference sequence). Trimming at V came to 4 bases and at J to 9 bases, leaving 6 bases not matched to a gene.